This entry features one T cell receptor (beta chain) sequence. Its antigen is currently unknown. In germline, CDR1 is PRHDT, CDR2 FYEKMQ (reference sequence). This CDR3 is 16 amino acids long. V was shortened by 4 bases and J by 2 bases, with 16 bases between the two germline ends. This table comes from immunoSEQ multiplex PCR, and its TCRdb copy is limited to in-frame clones, with some not included. Found here are tens of thousands of clones, around 90% of them singletons; the top ten hold roughly 5%. This sample is drawn from a study of PD-1 blockade in classical Hodgkin lymphoma. The study, taken as a whole, reports: Reasons behind the repertoire differences stay unclear, perhaps disease activity or earlier therapy.

Described time point: newly diagnosed, previously untreated cHL patient sample. The sequencing sample was made of peripheral blood mononuclear cells (PBMCs). The sequence was obtained from a human donor with classical Hodgkin lymphoma. This chain connects TRBV13 to TRBJ2-3, with D perhaps matching TRBD2 (5 bases). CDR3 DNA: TGTGCCAGCAGCTCCACCTCGAGCGGCCTCACAGATACGCAGTATTTT. It encodes CASSSTSSGLTDTQYF.